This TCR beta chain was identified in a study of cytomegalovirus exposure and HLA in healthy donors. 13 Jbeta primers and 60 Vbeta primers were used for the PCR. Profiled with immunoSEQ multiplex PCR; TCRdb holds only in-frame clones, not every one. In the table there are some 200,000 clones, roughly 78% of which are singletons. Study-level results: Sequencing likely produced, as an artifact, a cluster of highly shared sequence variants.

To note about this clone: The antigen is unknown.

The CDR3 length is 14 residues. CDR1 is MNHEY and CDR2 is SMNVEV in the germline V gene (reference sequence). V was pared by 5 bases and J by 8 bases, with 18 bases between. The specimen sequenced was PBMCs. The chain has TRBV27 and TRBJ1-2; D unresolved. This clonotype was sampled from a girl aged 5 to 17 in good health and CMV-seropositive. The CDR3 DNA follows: TGTGCCAGCAGTCCCTTTTGGACTCTGGGGGGCTACACCTTC. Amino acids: CASSPFWTLGGYTF.